Listed below are T cell receptor beta chains from one sample, sequenced in a study of cytomegalovirus exposure and HLA in healthy donors. Measured with immunoSEQ multiplex PCR; TCRdb has only the in-frame clones, and not every one. This table holds around 130,000 clones, approximately 85% found once. The sequencing sample was made of PBMCs. These receptors came from a young woman in good health and CMV-seropositive. Both conserved end residues are part of each CDR3. The D gene is left open where the match is weak. A row's size may be missing; if present it is once, few, many or a size class.

NA,NA,TRBV27,TRBJ1-2,CASSEAGPYGYTF,TGTGCCAGCAGTGAGGCAGGGCCGTATGGCTACACCTTC
once,NA,TRBV28,TRBJ2-7,CASSFSTDEQYF,TGTGCCAGCAGTTTTAGCACGGACGAGCAGTACTTC
few,TRBD2,TRBV4-2,TRBJ2-1,CASSPLTSGSYNEQFF,TGTGCCAGCAGCCCTCTAACTAGCGGTTCTTACAATGAGCAGTTCTTC
NA,NA,TRBV5-4,TRBJ2-5,CASSLSGGAETQYF,TGTGCCAGCAGCCTCTCTGGGGGGGCAGAGACCCAGTACTTC
NA,TRBD1,TRBV5-1,TRBJ1-1,CASSSGQGRGLVGTEAFF,TGCGCCAGCAGCTCGGGACAGGGGCGGGGACTAGTGGGCACTGAAGCTTTCTTT
few,NA,TRBV30,TRBJ1-6,CAWRREGSYNSPLHF,TGTGCCTGGAGGAGGGAGGGCTCCTATAATTCACCCCTCCACTTT
NA,NA,TRBV30,TRBJ1-1,CAWSVLLNTEAFF,TGTGCCTGGAGTGTACTTCTGAACACTGAAGCTTTCTTT
NA,TRBD2,TRBV5-1,TRBJ2-5,CASSLVGEGAETQYF,TGCGCCAGCAGCTTGGTCGGGGAGGGCGCAGAGACCCAGTACTTC
once,NA,TRBV18,TRBJ1-4,CASSPDSEKLFF,TGTGCCAGCTCGCCGGACAGTGAAAAACTGTTTTTT
NA,NA,TRBV27,TRBJ2-1,CASSSLGGEQFF,TGTGCCAGCAGCTCCCTAGGCGGGGAGCAGTTCTTC
NA,NA,TRBV4-2,TRBJ1-2,CASSQDTGIIYGYTF,TGTGCCAGCAGCCAAGATACCGGGATCATCTATGGCTACACCTTC
NA,NA,TRBV7-2,TRBJ1-1,CASSLLRGRRTEAFF,TGTGCCAGCAGCTTACTCAGGGGAAGGAGAACTGAAGCTTTCTTT
NA,TRBD1,TRBV5-1,TRBJ1-3,CASSLDRGGNTIYF,TGCGCCAGCAGCTTGGACAGGGGAGGAAACACCATATATTTT
NA,TRBD2,TRBV28,TRBJ2-7,CASSLGLAGYEQYF,TGTGCCAGCAGTTTAGGACTAGCGGGCTACGAGCAGTACTTC
NA,TRBD2,TRBV5-1,TRBJ2-3,CASSWGGQGIDTQYF,TGCGCCAGCAGCTGGGGGGGTCAGGGAATAGATACGCAGTATTTT
NA,NA,TRBV19,TRBJ2-7,CAASREGSGTYEQYF,TGTGCAGCCTCTCGCGAGGGTAGCGGTACCTACGAGCAGTACTTC
NA,TRBD1,TRBV13,TRBJ1-2,CASSIDRGGMWTF,TGTGCCAGCAGTATCGACAGGGGGGGGATGTGGACCTTC
NA,NA,TRBV5-6,TRBJ2-7,CASSFWSEQYF,TGTGCCAGCAGCTTTTGGAGCGAGCAGTACTTC
NA,TRBD1,TRBV6-1,TRBJ1-5,CASSRGQGRDQPQHF,TGTGCCAGCAGTCGTGGACAGGGGAGGGATCAGCCCCAGCATTTT
NA,NA,TRBV5-1,TRBJ2-7,CASSSRGDEQYF,TGCGCCAGCAGCTCCAGGGGGGACGAGCAGTACTTC
NA,NA,TRBV6-1,TRBJ1-4,CASHRTWGGEKLFF,TGTGCCAGCCACCGGACCTGGGGGGGTGAAAAACTGTTTTTT
NA,NA,TRBV29-1,TRBJ1-1,CSVRITAGAFF,TGCAGCGTTAGGATTACCGCGGGGGCTTTCTTT